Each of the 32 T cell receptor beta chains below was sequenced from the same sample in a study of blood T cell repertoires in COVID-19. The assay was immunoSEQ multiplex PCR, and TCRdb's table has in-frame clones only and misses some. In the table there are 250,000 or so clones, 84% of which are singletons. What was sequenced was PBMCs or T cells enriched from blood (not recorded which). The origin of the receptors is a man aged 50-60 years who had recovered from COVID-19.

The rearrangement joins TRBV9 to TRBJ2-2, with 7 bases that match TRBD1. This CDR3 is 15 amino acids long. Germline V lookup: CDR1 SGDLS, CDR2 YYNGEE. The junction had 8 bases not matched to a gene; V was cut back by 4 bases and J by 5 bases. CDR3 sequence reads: CASSPPDRYTGELFF. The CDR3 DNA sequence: TGTGCCAGCAGCCCTCCGGACAGGTATACCGGGGAGCTGTTTTTT.

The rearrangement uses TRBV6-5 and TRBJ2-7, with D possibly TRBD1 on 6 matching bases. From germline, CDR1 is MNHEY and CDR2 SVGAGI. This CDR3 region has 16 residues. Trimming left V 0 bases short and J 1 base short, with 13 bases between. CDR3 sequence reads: CASSYSGASTSYEQYF. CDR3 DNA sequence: TGTGCCAGCAGTTACTCGGGGGCGTCGACGTCCTACGAGCAGTACTTC.

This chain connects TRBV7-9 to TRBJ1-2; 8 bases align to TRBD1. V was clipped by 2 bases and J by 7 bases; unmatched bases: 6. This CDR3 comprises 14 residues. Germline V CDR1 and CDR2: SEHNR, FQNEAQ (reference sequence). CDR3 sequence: CASSLLQGAGGYTF. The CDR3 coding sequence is TGTGCCAGCAGCTTACTGCAGGGGGCGGGTGGCTACACCTTC.

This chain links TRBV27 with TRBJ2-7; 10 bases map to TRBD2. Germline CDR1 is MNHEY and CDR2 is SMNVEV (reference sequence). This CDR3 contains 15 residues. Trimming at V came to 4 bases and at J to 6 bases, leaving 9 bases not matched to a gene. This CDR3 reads CASSYKLAGFLEQYF. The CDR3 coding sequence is TGTGCCAGCAGTTATAAACTAGCGGGATTTCTCGAGCAGTACTTC.

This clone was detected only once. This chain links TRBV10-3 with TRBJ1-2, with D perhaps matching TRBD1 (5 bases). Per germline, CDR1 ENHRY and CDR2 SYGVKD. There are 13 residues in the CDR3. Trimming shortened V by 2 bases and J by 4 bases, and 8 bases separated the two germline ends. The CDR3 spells CAISEIQGYGYTF. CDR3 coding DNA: TGTGCCATCAGTGAGATTCAGGGCTATGGCTACACCTTC.

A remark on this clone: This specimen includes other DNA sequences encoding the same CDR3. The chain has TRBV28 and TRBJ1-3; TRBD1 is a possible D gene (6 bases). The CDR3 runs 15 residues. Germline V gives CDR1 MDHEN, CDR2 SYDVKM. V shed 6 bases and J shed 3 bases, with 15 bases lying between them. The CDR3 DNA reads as TGTGCCAGCAGAGGATTCAGGGGATATGGAAACACCATATATTTT. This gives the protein CASRGFRGYGNTIYF.

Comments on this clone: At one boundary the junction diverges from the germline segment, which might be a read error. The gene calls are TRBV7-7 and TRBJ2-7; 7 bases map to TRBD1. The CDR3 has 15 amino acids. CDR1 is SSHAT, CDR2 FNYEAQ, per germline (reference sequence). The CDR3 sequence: CASSLEQGRGYEQYF. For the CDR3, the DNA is TGTGCTAGCAGCTTAGAACAGGGGAGAGGCTACGAGCAGTACTTC.

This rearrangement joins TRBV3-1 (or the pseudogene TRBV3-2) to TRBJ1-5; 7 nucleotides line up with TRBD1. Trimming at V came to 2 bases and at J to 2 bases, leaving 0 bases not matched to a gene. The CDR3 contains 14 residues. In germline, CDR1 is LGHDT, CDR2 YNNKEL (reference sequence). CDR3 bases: TGTGCCAGCAGCCAACAGGGGGGCAATCAGCCCCAGCATTTT. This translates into CASSQQGGNQPQHF.

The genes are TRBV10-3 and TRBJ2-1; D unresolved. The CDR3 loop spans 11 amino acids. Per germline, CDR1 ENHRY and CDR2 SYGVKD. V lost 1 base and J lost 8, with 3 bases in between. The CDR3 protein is CAISEFDEQFF. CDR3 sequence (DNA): TGTGCCATCAGTGAGTTCGATGAGCAGTTCTTC.

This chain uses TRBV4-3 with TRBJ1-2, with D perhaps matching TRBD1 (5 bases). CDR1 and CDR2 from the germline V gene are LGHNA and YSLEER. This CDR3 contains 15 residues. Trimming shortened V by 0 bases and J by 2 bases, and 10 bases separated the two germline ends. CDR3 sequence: CASSQDGQGNYGYTF. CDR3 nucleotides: TGCGCCAGCAGCCAAGATGGGCAGGGAAACTATGGCTACACCTTC.

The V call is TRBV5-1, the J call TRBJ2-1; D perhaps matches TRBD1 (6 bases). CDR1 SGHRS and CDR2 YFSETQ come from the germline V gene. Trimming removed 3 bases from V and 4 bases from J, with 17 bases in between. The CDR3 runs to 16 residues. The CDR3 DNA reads TGCGCCAGCAGCTCGGAACAGGGCTTAGGGTACAATGAGCAGTTCTTC. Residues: CASSSEQGLGYNEQFF.

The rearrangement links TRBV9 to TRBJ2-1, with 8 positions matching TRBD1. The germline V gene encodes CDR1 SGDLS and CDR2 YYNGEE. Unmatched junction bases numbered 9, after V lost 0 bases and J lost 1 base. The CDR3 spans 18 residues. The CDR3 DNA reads TGTGCCAGCAGCGTAGCACCCCTGGACAGGGAATCCTACAATGAGCAGTTCTTC. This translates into CASSVAPLDRESYNEQFF.

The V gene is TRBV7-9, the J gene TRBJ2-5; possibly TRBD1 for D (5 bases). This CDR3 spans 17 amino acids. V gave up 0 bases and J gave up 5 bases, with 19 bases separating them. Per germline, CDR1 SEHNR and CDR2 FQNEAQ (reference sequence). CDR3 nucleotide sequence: TGTGCCAGCAGCTTAGCGGGGCTGGTAGGGGCTGTGGAGACCCAGTACTTC. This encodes CASSLAGLVGAVETQYF.

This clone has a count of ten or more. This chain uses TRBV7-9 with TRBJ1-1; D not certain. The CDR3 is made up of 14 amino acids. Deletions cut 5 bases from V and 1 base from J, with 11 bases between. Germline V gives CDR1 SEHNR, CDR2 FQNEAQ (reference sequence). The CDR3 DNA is TGTGCCAGCAGCCCACGAGCTCAGAACACTGAAGCTTTCTTT. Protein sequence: CASSPRAQNTEAFF.

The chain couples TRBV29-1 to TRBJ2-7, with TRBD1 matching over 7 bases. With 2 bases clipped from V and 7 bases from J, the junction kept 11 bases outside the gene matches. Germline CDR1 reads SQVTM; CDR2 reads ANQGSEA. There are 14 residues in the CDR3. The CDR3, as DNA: TGCAGCGTTGAACTACGGGACAGCATTCGGGAGCAGTACTTC. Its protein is CSVELRDSIREQYF.

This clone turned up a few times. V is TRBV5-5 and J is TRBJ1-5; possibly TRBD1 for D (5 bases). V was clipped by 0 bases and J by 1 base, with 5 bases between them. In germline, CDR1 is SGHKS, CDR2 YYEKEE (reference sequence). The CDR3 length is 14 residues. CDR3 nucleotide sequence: TGTGCCAGCAGCTTGGCAGGGAGCAATCAGCCCCAGCATTTT. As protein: CASSLAGSNQPQHF.

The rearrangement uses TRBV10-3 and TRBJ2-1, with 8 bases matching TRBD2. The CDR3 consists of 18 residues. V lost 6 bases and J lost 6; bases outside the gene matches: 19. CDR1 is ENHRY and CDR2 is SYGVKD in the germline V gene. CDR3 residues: CAISGPMAREAPTNEQFF. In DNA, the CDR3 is TGTGCCATCAGCGGTCCAATGGCGCGGGAGGCACCGACCAATGAGCAGTTCTTC.

This CDR3 reads CASSLSANTGELFF. The CDR3 DNA is TGTGCCAGCAGCTTATCCGCGAACACCGGGGAGCTGTTTTTT. The chain has TRBV11-2 and TRBJ2-2; D unresolved. Germline V lookup: CDR1 SGHAT, CDR2 FQNNGV. V gave up 2 bases and J gave up 0 bases, with 4 bases separating them. This CDR3 is 14 amino acids long.

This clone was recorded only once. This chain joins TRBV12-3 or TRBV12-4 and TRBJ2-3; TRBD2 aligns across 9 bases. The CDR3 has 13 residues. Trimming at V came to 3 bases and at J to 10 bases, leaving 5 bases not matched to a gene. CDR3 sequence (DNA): TGTGCCAGCAGTTTTGGTAGCGGGAGAGCGCAGTATTTT. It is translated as CASSFGSGRAQYF.

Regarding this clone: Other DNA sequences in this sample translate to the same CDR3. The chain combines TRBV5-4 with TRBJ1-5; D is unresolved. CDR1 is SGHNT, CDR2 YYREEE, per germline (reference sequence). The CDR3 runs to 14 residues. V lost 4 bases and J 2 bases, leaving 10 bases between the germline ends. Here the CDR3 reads CASSLDGGNQPQHF. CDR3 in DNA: TGTGCCAGCAGCCTCGACGGAGGCAATCAGCCCCAGCATTTT.

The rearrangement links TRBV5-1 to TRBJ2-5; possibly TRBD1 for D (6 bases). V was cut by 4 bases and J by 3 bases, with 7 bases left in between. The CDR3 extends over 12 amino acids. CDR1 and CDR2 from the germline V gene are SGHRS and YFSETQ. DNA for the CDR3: TGCGCCAGCAGCCGGACAGAAGAGACCCAGTACTTC. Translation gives CASSRTEETQYF.

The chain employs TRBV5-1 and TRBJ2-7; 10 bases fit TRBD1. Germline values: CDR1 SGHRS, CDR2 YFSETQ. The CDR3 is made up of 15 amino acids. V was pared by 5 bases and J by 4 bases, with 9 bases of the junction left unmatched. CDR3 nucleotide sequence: TGCGCCAGCAGTAGGCGTGGGACAGGGGAATACGAGCAGTACTTC. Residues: CASSRRGTGEYEQYF.

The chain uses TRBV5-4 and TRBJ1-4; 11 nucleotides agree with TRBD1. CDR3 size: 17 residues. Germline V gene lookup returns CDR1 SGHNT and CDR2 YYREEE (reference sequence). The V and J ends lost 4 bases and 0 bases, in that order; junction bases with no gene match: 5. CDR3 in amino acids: CASSPGTGGSTNEKLFF. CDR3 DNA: TGTGCCAGCAGCCCCGGGACAGGGGGTTCAACTAATGAAAAACTGTTTTTT.

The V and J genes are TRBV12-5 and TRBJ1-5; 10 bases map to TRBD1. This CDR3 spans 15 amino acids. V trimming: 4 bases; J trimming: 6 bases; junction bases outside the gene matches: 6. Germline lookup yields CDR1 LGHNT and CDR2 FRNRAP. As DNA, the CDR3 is TGTGCTAGTGGTTCCTGGGACAGGGGTGGTCAGCCCCAGCATTTT. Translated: CASGSWDRGGQPQHF.

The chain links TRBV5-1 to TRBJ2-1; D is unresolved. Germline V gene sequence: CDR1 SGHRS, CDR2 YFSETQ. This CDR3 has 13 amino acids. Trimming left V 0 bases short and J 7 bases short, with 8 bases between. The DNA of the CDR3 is TGCGCCAGCAGCTTGGGGGCCCGAAATGAGCAGTTCTTC. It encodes CASSLGARNEQFF.

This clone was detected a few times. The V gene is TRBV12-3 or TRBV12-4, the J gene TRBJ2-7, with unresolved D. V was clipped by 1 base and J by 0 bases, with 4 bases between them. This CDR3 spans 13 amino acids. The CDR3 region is CASSLGLSYEQYF. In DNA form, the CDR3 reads TGTGCCAGCAGTTTAGGGCTCTCCTACGAGCAGTACTTC.

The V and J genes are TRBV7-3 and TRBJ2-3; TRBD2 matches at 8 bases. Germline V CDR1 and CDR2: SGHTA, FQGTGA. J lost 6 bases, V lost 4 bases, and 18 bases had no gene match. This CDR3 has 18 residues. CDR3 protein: CASSYRPGGLGSFDTQYF. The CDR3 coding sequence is TGTGCCAGCAGCTACCGCCCCGGGGGACTAGGATCGTTTGATACGCAGTATTTT.

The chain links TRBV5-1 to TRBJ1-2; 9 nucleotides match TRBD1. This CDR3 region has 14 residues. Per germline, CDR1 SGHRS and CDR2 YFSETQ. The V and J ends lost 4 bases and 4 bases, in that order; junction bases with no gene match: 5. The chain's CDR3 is CASSLGQGIYGYTF. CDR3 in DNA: TGCGCCAGCAGCCTGGGACAGGGTATCTATGGCTACACCTTC.

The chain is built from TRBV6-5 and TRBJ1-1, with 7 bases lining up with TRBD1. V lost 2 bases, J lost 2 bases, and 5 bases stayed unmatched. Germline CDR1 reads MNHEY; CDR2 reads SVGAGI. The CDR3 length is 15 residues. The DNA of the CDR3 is TGTGCCAGCAGTTACCGACAGGGTGGAAACACTGAAGCTTTCTTT. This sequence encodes CASSYRQGGNTEAFF.

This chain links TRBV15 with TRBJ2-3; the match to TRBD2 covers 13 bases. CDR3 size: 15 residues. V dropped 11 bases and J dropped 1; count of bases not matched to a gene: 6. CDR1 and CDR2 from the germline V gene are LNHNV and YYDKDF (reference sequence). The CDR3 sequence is CAAGLAGVGTDTQYF. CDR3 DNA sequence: TGTGCCGCCGGACTAGCGGGAGTCGGCACAGATACGCAGTATTTT.

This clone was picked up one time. The CDR3 reads CASSSTGVEQYF. In DNA, the CDR3 is TGTGCCAGCAGCTCCACAGGCGTCGAGCAGTACTTC. V is TRBV11-2 and J is TRBJ2-7, with D possibly TRBD1 on 5 matching bases. The CDR3 totals 12 residues. Germline V CDR1 and CDR2: SGHAT, FQNNGV. The V and J ends lost 4 bases and 6 bases respectively, with 10 bases between them.

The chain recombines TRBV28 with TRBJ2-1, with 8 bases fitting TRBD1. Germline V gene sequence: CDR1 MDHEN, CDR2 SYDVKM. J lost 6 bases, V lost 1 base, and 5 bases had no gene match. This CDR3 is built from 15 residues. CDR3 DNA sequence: TGTGCCAGCAGTTTATATGGACAGGGTATCAATGAGCAGTTCTTC. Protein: CASSLYGQGINEQFF.